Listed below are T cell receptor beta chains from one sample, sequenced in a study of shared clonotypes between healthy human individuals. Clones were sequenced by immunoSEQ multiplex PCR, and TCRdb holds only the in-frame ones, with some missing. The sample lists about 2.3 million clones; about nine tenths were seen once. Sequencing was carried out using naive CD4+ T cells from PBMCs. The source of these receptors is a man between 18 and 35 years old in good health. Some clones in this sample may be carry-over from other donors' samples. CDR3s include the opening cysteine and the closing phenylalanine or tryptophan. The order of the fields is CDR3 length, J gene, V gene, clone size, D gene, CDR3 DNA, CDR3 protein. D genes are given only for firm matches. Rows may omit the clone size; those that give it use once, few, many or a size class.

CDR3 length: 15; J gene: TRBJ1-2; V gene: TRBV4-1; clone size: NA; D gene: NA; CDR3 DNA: TGCGCCAGCAGCTCCCCGCAGGGCGTTAACTATGGCTACACCTTC; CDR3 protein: CASSSPQGVNYGYTF
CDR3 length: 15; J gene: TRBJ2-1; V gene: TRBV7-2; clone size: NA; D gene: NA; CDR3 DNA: TGTGCCAGCAGCTTAGTGGGGGACTCCTACAATGAGCAGTTCTTC; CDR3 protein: CASSLVGDSYNEQFF
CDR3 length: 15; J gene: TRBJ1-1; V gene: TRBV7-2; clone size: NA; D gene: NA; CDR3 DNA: TGTGCCAGCACCCGATTGGTTGGGATGGGCACTGAAGCTTTCTTT; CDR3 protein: CASTRLVGMGTEAFF
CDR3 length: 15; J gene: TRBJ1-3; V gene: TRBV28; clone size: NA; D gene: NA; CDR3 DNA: TGTGCCAGCAGTTTCCGGGGGGTTTCTGGAAACACCATATATTTT; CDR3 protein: CASSFRGVSGNTIYF
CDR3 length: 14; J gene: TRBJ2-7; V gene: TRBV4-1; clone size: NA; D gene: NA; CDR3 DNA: TGCGCCAGCAGCCAAGTCACTAGTTCCTTCGAGCAGTACTTC; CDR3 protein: CASSQVTSSFEQYF
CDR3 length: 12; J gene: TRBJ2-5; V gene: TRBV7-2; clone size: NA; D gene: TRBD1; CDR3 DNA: TGTGCCAGCAGCCCAGACAGGGGGACCCAGTACTTC; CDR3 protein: CASSPDRGTQYF
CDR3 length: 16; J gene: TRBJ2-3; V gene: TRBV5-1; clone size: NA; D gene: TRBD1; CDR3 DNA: TGCGCCAGCAGCTTATTACAGGGGGGTCAAACAGATACGCAGTATTTT; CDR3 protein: CASSLLQGGQTDTQYF
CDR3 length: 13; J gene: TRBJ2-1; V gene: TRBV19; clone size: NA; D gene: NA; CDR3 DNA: TGTGCCAGTAGTATTGGGGCGTCCCGGAACAAGTTCTTC; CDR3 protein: CASSIGASRNKFF
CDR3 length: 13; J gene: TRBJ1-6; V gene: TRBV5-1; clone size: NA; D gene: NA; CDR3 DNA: TGCGCCAGCAGCTTGGCTCGCGCTTCACCCCTCCACTTT; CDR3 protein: CASSLARASPLHF
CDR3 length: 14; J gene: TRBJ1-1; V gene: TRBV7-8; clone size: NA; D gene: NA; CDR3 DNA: TGTGCCAGCAGCCCACAGTACGTGAACACTGAAGCTTTCTTT; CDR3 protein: CASSPQYVNTEAFF
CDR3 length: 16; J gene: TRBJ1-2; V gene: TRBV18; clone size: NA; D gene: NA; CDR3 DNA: TGTGCCAGCTCACCACGGCAAGGGGGTGAGAACTATGGCTACACCTTC; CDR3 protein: CASSPRQGGENYGYTF
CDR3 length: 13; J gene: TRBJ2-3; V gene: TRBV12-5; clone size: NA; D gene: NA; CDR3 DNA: TGTGCTAGTGGTTTGGCAGGGCGCGATACGCAGTATTTT; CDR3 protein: CASGLAGRDTQYF
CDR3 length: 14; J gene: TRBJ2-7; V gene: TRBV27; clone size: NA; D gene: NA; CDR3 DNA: TGTGCCAGCAGTTTATCGGAGGCGCTCGGCGAGCAGTACTTC; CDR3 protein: CASSLSEALGEQYF
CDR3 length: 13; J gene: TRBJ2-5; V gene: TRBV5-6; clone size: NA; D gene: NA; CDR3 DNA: TGTGCCAGCAGCTTTAAGGGTGCCGAGACCCAGTACTTC; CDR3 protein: CASSFKGAETQYF
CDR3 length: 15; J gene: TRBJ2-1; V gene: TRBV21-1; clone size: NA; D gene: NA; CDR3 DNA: TGTGCCAGCAGCAACCAGGGACCGGACGGCGATGAGCAGTTCTTC; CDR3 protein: CASSNQGPDGDEQFF
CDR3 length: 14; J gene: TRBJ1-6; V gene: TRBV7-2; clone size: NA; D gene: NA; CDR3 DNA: TGTGCCAGCACCTCCGTATACGTTAATTCACCCCTCCACTTT; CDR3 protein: CASTSVYVNSPLHF
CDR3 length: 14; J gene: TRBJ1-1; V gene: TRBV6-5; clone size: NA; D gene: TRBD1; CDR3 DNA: TGTGCCAGCAGCCTCCGGGACAGCAACACTGAAGCTTTCTTT; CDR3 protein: CASSLRDSNTEAFF
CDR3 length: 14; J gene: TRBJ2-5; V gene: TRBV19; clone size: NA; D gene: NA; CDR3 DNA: TGTGCCAGTAAACCCAGGGGCGGGCGGGAGACCCAGTACTTC; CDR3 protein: CASKPRGGRETQYF
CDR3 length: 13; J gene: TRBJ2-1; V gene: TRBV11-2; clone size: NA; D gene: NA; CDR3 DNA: TGTGCCAGCAGCCATGTCAGGCGGAATGAGCAGTTCTTC; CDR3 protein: CASSHVRRNEQFF
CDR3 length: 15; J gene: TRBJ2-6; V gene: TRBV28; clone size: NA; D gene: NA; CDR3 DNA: TGTGCCAGCAGTTATACGAGTGGCGGGGCCAACGTCCTGACTTTC; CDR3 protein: CASSYTSGGANVLTF
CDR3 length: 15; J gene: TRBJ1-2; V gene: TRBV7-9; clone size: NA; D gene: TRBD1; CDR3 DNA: TGTGCCAGCAGCTTAGAGGGGGCGGCTAACTATGGCTACACCTTC; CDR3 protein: CASSLEGAANYGYTF
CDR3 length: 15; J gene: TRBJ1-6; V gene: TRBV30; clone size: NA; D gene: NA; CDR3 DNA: TGTGCCTGGAGTCACCCGGACCGGGGAGTGGCGCCCCTCCACTTT; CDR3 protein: CAWSHPDRGVAPLHF
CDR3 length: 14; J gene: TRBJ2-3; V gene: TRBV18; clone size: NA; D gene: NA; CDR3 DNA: TGTGCCAGCTCACCCCCCACGGGCCCAGATACGCAGTATTTT; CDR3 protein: CASSPPTGPDTQYF
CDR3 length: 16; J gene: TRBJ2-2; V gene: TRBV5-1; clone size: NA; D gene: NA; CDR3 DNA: TGCGCCAGCAGCCCCCGACGGGAGTCGAAAACCGGGGAGCTGTTTTTT; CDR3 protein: CASSPRRESKTGELFF
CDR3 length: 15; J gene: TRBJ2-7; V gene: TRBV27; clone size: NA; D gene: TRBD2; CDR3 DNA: TGTGCCAGCAAAAAAGGGCTAGCGGGACCCTACGAGCAGTACTTC; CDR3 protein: CASKKGLAGPYEQYF
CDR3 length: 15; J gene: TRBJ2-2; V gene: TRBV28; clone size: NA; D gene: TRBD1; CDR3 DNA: TGTGCCATCCAGGGACAGGACAAACCCCGCGGGGAGCTGTTTTTT; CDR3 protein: CAIQGQDKPRGELFF
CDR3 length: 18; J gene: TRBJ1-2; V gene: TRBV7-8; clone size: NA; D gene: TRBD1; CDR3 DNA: TGTGCCAGCAGCCCAGAGGGGGGTTGGACAGGGTATGGCTATGGCTACACCTTC; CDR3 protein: CASSPEGGWTGYGYGYTF
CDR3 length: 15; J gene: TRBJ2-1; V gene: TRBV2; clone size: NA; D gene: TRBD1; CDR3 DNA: TGTGCCAGCAGTTTTGACAGGGCTCCCTACAATGAGCAGTTCTTC; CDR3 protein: CASSFDRAPYNEQFF
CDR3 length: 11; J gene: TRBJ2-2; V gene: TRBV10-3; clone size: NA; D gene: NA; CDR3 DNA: TGTGCCACCGTCAACACCGGGGAGCTGTTTTTT; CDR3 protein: CATVNTGELFF
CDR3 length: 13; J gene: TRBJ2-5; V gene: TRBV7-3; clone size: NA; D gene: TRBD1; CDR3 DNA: TGTGCCAGCAGCAAGGGACAGTTGGAGACCCAGTACTTC; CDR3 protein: CASSKGQLETQYF
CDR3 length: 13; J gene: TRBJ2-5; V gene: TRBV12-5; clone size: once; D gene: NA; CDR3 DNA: TGTGCTAGTGGTTTGGGGGGCCGGGAGACCCAGTACTTC; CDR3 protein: CASGLGGRETQYF
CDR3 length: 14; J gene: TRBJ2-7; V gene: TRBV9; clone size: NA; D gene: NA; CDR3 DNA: TGTGCCAGCAGCGCCGCCGGGGGTTCGCAAGAGCAGTACTTC; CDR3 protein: CASSAAGGSQEQYF
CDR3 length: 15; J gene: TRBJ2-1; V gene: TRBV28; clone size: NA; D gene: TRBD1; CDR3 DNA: TGTGCCAGCAGTTTAAAGGGACAGGGGACGTTTGAGCAGTTCTTC; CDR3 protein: CASSLKGQGTFEQFF
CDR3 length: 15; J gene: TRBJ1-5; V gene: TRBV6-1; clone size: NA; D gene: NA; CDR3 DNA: TGTGCCAGCAGCGAACCCTTCATGGGGAATCAGCCCCAGCATTTT; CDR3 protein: CASSEPFMGNQPQHF
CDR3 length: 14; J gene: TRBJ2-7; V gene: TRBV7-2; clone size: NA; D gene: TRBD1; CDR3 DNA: TGTGCCAGCAGCCCCAGGGGGTCAGGAGACGAGCAGTACTTC; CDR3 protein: CASSPRGSGDEQYF
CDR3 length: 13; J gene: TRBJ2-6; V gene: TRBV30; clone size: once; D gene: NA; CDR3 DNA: TGTGCCTGGAGGCGCTCTGGGGCCAACGTCCTGACTTTC; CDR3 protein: CAWRRSGANVLTF
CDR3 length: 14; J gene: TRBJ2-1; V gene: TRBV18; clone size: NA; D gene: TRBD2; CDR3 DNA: TGTGCCAGCTCACCAACTAGCGGATTAAATGAGCAGTTCTTC; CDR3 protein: CASSPTSGLNEQFF
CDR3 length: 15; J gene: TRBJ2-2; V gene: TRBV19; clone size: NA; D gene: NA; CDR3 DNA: TGTGCCAGTAGTTACCGGGACAAGAACACCGGGGAGCTGTTTTTT; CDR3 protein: CASSYRDKNTGELFF
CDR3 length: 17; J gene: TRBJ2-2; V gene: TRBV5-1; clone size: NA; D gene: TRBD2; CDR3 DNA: TGCGCCAGCCAACTCACCGGACTAGCGGGATCGGCCGGGGAGCTGTTTTTT; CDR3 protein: CASQLTGLAGSAGELFF
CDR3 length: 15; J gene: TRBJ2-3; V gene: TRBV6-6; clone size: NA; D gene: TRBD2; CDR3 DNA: TGTGCCAGCAGTTACGCCAGCGGGGGTACAGATACGCAGTATTTT; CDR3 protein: CASSYASGGTDTQYF
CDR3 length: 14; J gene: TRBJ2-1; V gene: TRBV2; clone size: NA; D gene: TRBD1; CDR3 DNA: TGTGCCAGCAGCGCCGGGACAGGGCTAAATGAGCAGTTCTTC; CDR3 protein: CASSAGTGLNEQFF
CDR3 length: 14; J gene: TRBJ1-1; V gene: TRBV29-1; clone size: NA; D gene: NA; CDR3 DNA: TGCAGCGTTAAGGGAGTCCCTGCGGGCGCTGAAGCTTTCTTT; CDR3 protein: CSVKGVPAGAEAFF
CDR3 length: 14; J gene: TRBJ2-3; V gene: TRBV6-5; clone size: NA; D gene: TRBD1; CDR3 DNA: TGTGCCAGCAGGGAGACAGGGGGCACAGATACGCAGTATTTT; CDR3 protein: CASRETGGTDTQYF
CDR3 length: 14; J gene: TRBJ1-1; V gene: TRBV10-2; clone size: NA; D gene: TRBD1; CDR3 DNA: TGCGCCAGCAGAGAAAGGGGACAGGGGGTCGAAGCTTTCTTT; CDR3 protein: CASRERGQGVEAFF
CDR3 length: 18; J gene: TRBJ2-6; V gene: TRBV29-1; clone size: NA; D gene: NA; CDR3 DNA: TGCAGCGTTGAGGCTAGGGGACCTCACCCCGCTGGGGCCAACGTCCTGACTTTC; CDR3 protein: CSVEARGPHPAGANVLTF